This entry lists 5 T cell receptor beta chains sequenced from one sample in a study of shared clonotypes between healthy human individuals. CD45RO-negative CD8 cells positively selected for CCR7 made up the naive population, which excluded terminally differentiated effector memory CD45RA+ cells. TCRdb keeps only in-frame clones here, not all; method: immunoSEQ multiplex PCR. Among 550,000 to 750,000 clones listed, 95% were seen once. Sequencing was done on a sample of naive CD8+ T cells sorted from blood. The receptor set was obtained from a woman aged 25-40 years in good health.

A remark on this clone: At the DNA level, this CDR3 is encoded by other sequences in the same sample as well. The chain links TRBV6-1 to TRBJ2-7, with 13 bases fitting TRBD2. This CDR3 contains 16 residues. After removal of 3 bases from V and 1 base from J, the junction contained 3 bases not matched to a gene. CDR1 is MNHNS, CDR2 SASEGT, per germline. The DNA for the CDR3 is TGTGCCAGCAGTGAGGGACTAGCGGGGTCTTCCTACGAGCAGTACTTC. It translates to CASSEGLAGSSYEQYF.

The chain combines TRBV27 with TRBJ2-4; D call uncertain. With 5 bases removed from V and 0 bases from J, the gap between germline ends came to 14 bases. The length of the CDR3 is 16 residues. The germline gives CDR1 MNHEY, CDR2 SMNVEV (reference sequence). Here the CDR3 reads CASSLLYGVAKNIQYF. CDR3 in DNA: TGTGCCAGCAGTCTTCTGTATGGGGTAGCCAAAAACATTCAGTACTTC.

This chain uses TRBV27 with TRBJ1-1; TRBD1 matches 7 bases. CDR3 length: 14 amino acids. The germline V gene encodes CDR1 MNHEY and CDR2 SMNVEV (reference sequence). The junction had 9 bases not matched to a gene; V was cut back by 5 bases and J by 6 bases. The CDR3 loop reads CASSPSGTASEAFF. The DNA for the CDR3 is TGTGCCAGCAGTCCATCCGGGACAGCCTCTGAAGCTTTCTTT.

The chain carries TRBV7-9 and TRBJ2-1, with TRBD2 as a possible D gene (5 bases). V was cut by 4 bases and J by 15 bases, with 16 bases left in between. Germline V gene lookup returns CDR1 SEHNR and CDR2 FQNEAQ (reference sequence). CDR3 size: 12 residues. Here the CDR3 DNA reads TGTGCCAGCAGCTCCTCCGGGATTTTACGGTTCTTC. Its protein is CASSSSGILRFF.

The chain links TRBV7-9 to TRBJ2-1, with 10 nucleotides matching TRBD2. The CDR3 consists of 17 residues. V lost 3 bases and J lost 9; bases outside the gene matches: 14. The germline V gene encodes CDR1 SEHNR and CDR2 FQNEAQ (reference sequence). CDR3 DNA: TGTGCCAGCAGCTTGACATTGGCAGCGGGAGGGCCTAGTGAGCAGTTCTTC. The encoded protein is CASSLTLAAGGPSEQFF.